The following is a T cell receptor beta chain sequence with its context. The data were produced by immunoSEQ multiplex PCR, yet TCRdb's version contains in-frame clones alone and is incomplete. Here the sample spans 150,000 to 200,000 clones, roughly 89% being singletons. The sample is drawn from a study of blood T cell repertoires in COVID-19. The CDR3 loop spans 17 amino acids. CDR1 is WSHSY, CDR2 SAAADI, per germline. Trimming at V came to 10 bases and at J to 2 bases, leaving 11 bases not matched to a gene. The sequence came from a woman aged 40 to 55 with acute COVID-19. Sequenced sample: PBMCs or T cells enriched from blood (not recorded which). V usage is TRBV10-2 and J usage is TRBJ2-7; 16 bases agree with TRBD2. CDR3 region: CATIMGLAGGATYEQYF. CDR3 bases: TGCGCCACCATTATGGGACTAGCGGGAGGGGCTACCTACGAGCAGTACTTC.